The source of this TCR beta chain is a study of cytomegalovirus exposure and HLA in healthy donors (dated by TCRdb to about 2017). With respect to the entire study: According to a later analysis, one platform produced both the roughly 120 validation repertoires and the 620 or so repertoires of the first cohort. To predict cytomegalovirus infection status, the study combined high-throughput TCR immunosequencing, statistical association of individual TCRs with disease status, and machine learning. The study was designed to test whether signatures of past pathogen exposure could be identified by cataloging public T cell receptors. Along with the roughly 710-subject first cohort, a separate validation cohort of over a hundred different subjects was used.

The donors belonged to the validation cohort of around 130 subjects, which was separate from the approximately 700-subject first cohort. As to this clone: Its antigen is still unknown. Qualities for individual bases were not recorded, and no much larger clone is one base off.

Points the paper makes about the study in general: Three of the identified cytomegalovirus-associated TCR beta chains were confirmed in vitro to be specific for cytomegalovirus antigens. While some public TCRs were present in many individuals, most TCR sequences turned up only very rarely across donors. The classifier was reported to diagnose cytomegalovirus status with high specificity and sensitivity in both the original cohort and the validation cohort. In a later analysis, TCRs clustered in the first cohort were found to also tend to co-occur in the roughly 110 validation repertoires, with 85% to 95% of cluster scores above 0. A later analysis lacked HLA typing for the validation cohort, so it scored co-occurrence in that cohort across all 110 or so repertoires. The study gave a list of over 150 TCR beta chains associated with cytomegalovirus. The authors suggested that the approach could potentially be generalized to other disease states and immunological phenotypes.

The protocol used for the library was the immunoSEQ multiplex PCR assay. In the original analysis: A statistical classification framework was built to diagnose cytomegalovirus status from the catalog of TCR beta chain sequences. TCRdb carries this immuneACCESS record with in-frame sequences only. Its versions omit some clonotypes, under half of them owing to an unresolved V gene in the studies checked, with the rest unexplained. The V and J calls and clone size are taken from that table; D and trimming were inferred from the DNA. The sample data list some 250,000 clones, and around 90% of these were observed just once. The ten largest clonotypes hold 0.35% to 0.45% of the sample. The CDR3 numbers 15 residues from cysteine through phenylalanine. This entry keeps only the CDR3 DNA: 45 bases, framed from base 1. Trimming accounts for 5 bases at V and 7 bases at J, while the number of junction bases matched to no gene is 8. From the germline V gene, CDR1 is SGHVS and CDR2 is FNYEAQ.

The rearranged segments are TRBV7-6 and TRBJ1-4; 9 nucleotides in the junction match TRBD1. The source material was PBMCs. This clonotype was obtained from a woman aged 18 to 35 in good health and CMV-seronegative. The CDR3 protein is CASSQTGGGGEKLFF. The nucleotide sequence reads as follows: TGTGCCAGCAGCCAGACAGGGGGAGGAGGTGAAAAACTGTTTTTT.